This passage covers 23 T cell receptor beta chains from one sample sequenced in a study of blood T cell repertoires in COVID-19. Libraries were prepared by immunoSEQ multiplex PCR; TCRdb keeps only in-frame clonotypes and omits some of them. The table includes 150,000 to 160,000 clones, roughly 80% detected once. The sequencing sample was made of peripheral blood. The receptors derive from a man aged 55 to 70 with acute or convalescent COVID-19.

The chain uses TRBV6-2 or TRBV6-3 and TRBJ2-1; 10 nucleotides match TRBD1. The J segment lost 6 bases and the V segment lost 6 bases, leaving 8 bases of the junction unmatched. The CDR3 is 15 amino acids. Germline V gene sequence: CDR1 MNHEY, CDR2 SVGEGT. As DNA, the CDR3 is TGTGCCAGCAGCCAAGGGACAGGGGTCAGCAATGAGCAGTTCTTC. It is translated as CASSQGTGVSNEQFF.

The chain joins TRBV6-6 to TRBJ1-5, with D possibly being TRBD1 (6 bases). The germline V gene has CDR1 MNHNY and CDR2 SVGAGI (reference sequence). V was trimmed by 8 bases and J by 2 bases, leaving 13 bases between them. This CDR3 has 14 amino acids. The CDR3: CASERGGGNQPQHF. For the CDR3, the DNA is TGTGCCAGCGAGAGAGGGGGAGGCAATCAGCCCCAGCATTTT.

This chain uses TRBV7-7 with TRBJ2-5; 14 bases line up with TRBD2. Germline CDR1 is SSHAT and CDR2 is FNYEAQ (reference sequence). Trimming at V came to 5 bases and at J to 1 base, leaving 3 bases not matched to a gene. This CDR3 has 16 amino acids. CDR3 sequence (DNA): TGTGCCAGCAGCCTAGGGACTAGCGGGGGCCAAGAGACCCAGTACTTC. Translating gives CASSLGTSGGQETQYF.

This clone was seen only a few times. CDR3 sequence (DNA): TGTGCCAGCAGCCTTACACGGCAGGGCGAGCAGTACTTC. It is translated as CASSLTRQGEQYF. The chain recombines TRBV6-5 with TRBJ2-7, with a weak D call TRBD1 (5 bases). Trimming took off 6 bases at V and 6 bases at J, with 15 bases between the two ends. This CDR3 is 13 amino acids long. The germline CDR1 and CDR2 sequences are MNHEY and SVGAGI.

V is TRBV3-1 (or the pseudogene TRBV3-2) and J is TRBJ2-2; the D gene is possibly TRBD2 (5 bases). Per the germline V gene, CDR1 is LGHDT and CDR2 is YNNKEL (reference sequence). Trimming left V 3 bases short and J 4 bases short, with 12 bases between. The CDR3 is 15 amino acids. The chain's CDR3 is CASSQTSGSTGELFF. Written as DNA, the CDR3 is TGTGCCAGCAGCCAGACGTCGGGGTCCACCGGGGAGCTGTTTTTT.

This clone was detected once. The chain is built from TRBV12-3 or TRBV12-4 and TRBJ2-1, with D unclear. Trimming stripped 5 bases from V and 10 bases from J, with 15 bases between. This CDR3 region has 13 residues. The CDR3 sequence: CASSPGSDREQFF. The CDR3 DNA sequence: TGTGCCAGCAGTCCCGGGTCCGATAGGGAGCAGTTCTTC.

The chain links TRBV11-2 to TRBJ2-1; D is unclear. The germline V and J ends were trimmed by 0 bases and 0 bases, with 3 bases remaining between them. The CDR3 runs 14 residues. Germline CDR1 SGHAT, CDR2 FQNNGV. The CDR3 nucleotides are TGTGCCAGCAGCTTAGATAGCTCCTACAATGAGCAGTTCTTC. It specifies CASSLDSSYNEQFF.

This chain joins TRBV5-4 and TRBJ1-1, with a possible D match to TRBD1 (6 bases). V dropped 4 bases and J dropped 0 bases, with 10 bases sitting between them. The CDR3 extends over 14 amino acids. Germline V lookup: CDR1 SGHNT, CDR2 YYREEE (reference sequence). In nucleotides, the CDR3 is TGTGCCAGCAGCCTCCGGACAGTGAACACTGAAGCTTTCTTT. Translating it yields CASSLRTVNTEAFF.

The chain uses TRBV11-1 and TRBJ1-2; TRBD1 aligns across 7 bases. The CDR3 runs to 15 residues. CDR1 and CDR2 from the germline V gene are SGHAT and FQDESV (reference sequence). The V segment lost 1 base and the J segment 0 bases; nucleotides outside the gene matches: 2. This CDR3 is CASSLGTGPNYGYTF. The CDR3 DNA reads as TGTGCCAGCAGCTTAGGGACAGGACCTAACTATGGCTACACCTTC.

The V call is TRBV25-1, the J call TRBJ1-6, with D uncertain. Germline CDR1 reads MGHDK; CDR2 reads SYGVNS. This CDR3 is 13 amino acids long. Trimming cost V 8 bases and J 0 bases, with 5 bases left between them. DNA for the CDR3: TGTGCCAGCTCTCGCTCCTATAATTCACCCCTCCACTTT. Translated, it gives CASSRSYNSPLHF.

This clone was observed once. This sequence joins TRBV9 and TRBJ1-3; 7 bases match TRBD1. The V and J ends lost 3 bases and 0 bases, in that order; junction bases with no gene match: 9. Germline CDR1 SGDLS, CDR2 YYNGEE. CDR3 length: 17 amino acids. The CDR3 reads CASSAQGPPVSGNTIYF. The CDR3 coding sequence is TGTGCCAGCAGCGCACAGGGGCCCCCCGTCTCTGGAAACACCATATATTTT.

V is TRBV2 and J is TRBJ2-3; TRBD1 agrees at 8 bases. Losses at the gene ends were 7 bases for V and 4 bases for J; bases not matched to a gene: 7. Germline V CDR1 and CDR2: SNHLY, FYNNEI. The CDR3 runs to 14 residues. Here the CDR3 DNA reads TGTGCCAGCAATACTGGCAGGGGGCCAGATACGCAGTATTTT. Residues: CASNTGRGPDTQYF.

The chain is built from TRBV5-4 and TRBJ2-7, with a weak D call TRBD1 (6 bases). The ends were cut back, 3 bases at V and 3 bases at J, with 19 bases in the middle. Germline CDR1 reads SGHNT; CDR2 reads YYREEE (reference sequence). CDR3 size: 16 residues. The CDR3 is CASSSEGGQILYEQYF. In DNA form, the CDR3 reads TGTGCCAGCAGCTCCGAAGGGGGTCAGATCCTCTACGAGCAGTACTTC.

This clone was seen only once. In DNA form, the CDR3 reads TGTGCCAGCAGTCCTCCGGGAACAGGGGGCCACGAGCAGTACTTC. It encodes CASSPPGTGGHEQYF. V and J are TRBV6-5 and TRBJ2-7; 9 bases line up with TRBD1. The CDR3 extends over 15 amino acids. In germline, CDR1 is MNHEY, CDR2 SVGAGI. The ends lost 5 bases at V and 5 bases at J; junction bases unmatched: 10.

This chain links TRBV4-2 with TRBJ2-7; D is perhaps TRBD1 (5 bases). This CDR3 has 15 residues. The V end lost 0 bases, the J end lost 0 bases, and 9 bases lay between the germline ends. Germline V CDR1 and CDR2: LGHNA, YNFKEQ. The CDR3 DNA reads TGTGCCAGCAGCCAAGATGATACAGGCTCCTACGAGCAGTACTTC. This codes for CASSQDDTGSYEQYF.

J is TRBJ2-7 and V is TRBV5-1; D gene unclear. V lost 4 bases to trimming and J lost 0 bases, with 14 bases between them. Germline-derived CDR1 and CDR2 are SGHRS and YFSETQ. The CDR3 is 15 amino acids. The CDR3 spells CASSIVAESSYEQYF. The DNA for the CDR3 is TGCGCCAGCAGCATTGTAGCAGAGAGCTCCTACGAGCAGTACTTC. The full variable domain, with the rest looked up from reference TRBV5-1 and TRBJ2-7, is KAGVTQTPRYLIKTRGQQVTLSCSPISGHRSVSWYQQTPGQGLQFLFEYFSETQRNKGNFPGRFSGRQFSNSRSEMNVSTLELGDSALYLCASSIVAESSYEQYFGPGTRLTVT.

This rearrangement joins TRBV18 to TRBJ2-3, with TRBD2 matching 10 bases. CDR1 is KGHSH, CDR2 LQKENI, per germline. The CDR3 is 15 amino acids. The V segment lost 2 bases and the J segment 5 bases; nucleotides outside the gene matches: 4. CDR3 sequence reads: CASSPASGSRDTQYF. In nucleotides, the CDR3 is TGTGCCAGCTCACCAGCTAGCGGGAGTAGAGATACGCAGTATTTT.

The rearrangement joins TRBV5-4 to TRBJ2-2, with TRBD1 matching 7 bases. The junction had 8 bases not matched to a gene; V was cut back by 4 bases and J by 5 bases. The CDR3 has 15 residues. CDR1 and CDR2 (germline): SGHNT, YYREEE (reference sequence). As DNA, the CDR3 is TGTGCCAGCAGCCTAGGACAGGTTACAACCGGGGAGCTGTTTTTT. This gives the protein CASSLGQVTTGELFF.

The V and J genes are TRBV28 and TRBJ1-5; D perhaps matches TRBD1 (5 bases). Trimming took off 3 bases at V and 0 bases at J, with 9 bases between the two ends. Germline V lookup: CDR1 MDHEN, CDR2 SYDVKM. The CDR3 has 15 amino acids. The CDR3 region is CASSFTGYSNQPQHF. DNA of the CDR3: TGTGCCAGCAGTTTTACAGGCTATAGCAATCAGCCCCAGCATTTT. The full variable domain, with the rest looked up from reference TRBV28 and TRBJ1-5, is DVKVTQSSRYLVKRTGEKVFLECVQDMDHENMFWYRQDPGLGLRLIYFSYDVKMKEKGDIPEGYSVSREKKERFSLILESASTNQTSMYLCASSFTGYSNQPQHFGDGTRLSIL.

V and J are TRBV14 and TRBJ2-3; TRBD2 matches 7 bases. CDR3 length equals 16 residues. Germline loops: CDR1 SGHDN, CDR2 FVKESK. The V gene end was trimmed by 1 base and the J gene end by 2 bases; junction bases not matched to a gene: 6. CDR3 protein: CASSQGTAGYTDTQYF. CDR3 sequence (DNA): TGTGCCAGCAGCCAAGGAACAGCGGGATACACAGATACGCAGTATTTT.

The chain joins TRBV5-1 to TRBJ2-1, with a tentative D call TRBD2 (5 bases). CDR3 length equals 12 residues. CDR1 and CDR2 from the germline V gene are SGHRS and YFSETQ. V lost 4 bases to trimming and J lost 10 bases, with 12 bases between them. The CDR3 reads CASSRPGTEQFF. CDR3 DNA sequence: TGCGCCAGCAGCAGACCGGGAACCGAGCAGTTCTTC.

The genes are TRBV27 and TRBJ1-2; D is possibly TRBD1 (6 bases). V was trimmed by 5 bases and J by 11 bases, leaving 18 bases between them. Germline-derived CDR1 and CDR2 are MNHEY and SMNVEV (reference sequence). The CDR3 length is 13 residues. CDR3 region: CASSLYRESGYTF. Here the CDR3 DNA reads TGTGCCAGCAGTCTGTACAGGGAGTCGGGTTACACCTTC.

This clone was counted only a few times. This sequence joins TRBV20-1 and TRBJ2-7; TRBD2 matches 7 bases. This CDR3 spans 14 amino acids. Trimming took 3 bases from V and 0 from J; bases not matched to a gene: 5. The germline V gene encodes CDR1 DFQATT and CDR2 SNEGSKA (reference sequence). DNA of the CDR3: TGCAGTGCTAGTCCCCTAGCGGTCTCCTACGAGCAGTACTTC. Translating gives CSASPLAVSYEQYF.